These 22 T cell receptor beta chains originate from one sample sequenced in a study of CD8 T cells in ankylosing spondylitis. Findings and caveats of the study: A TCR beta motif of 8 or 9 highly homologous variants appeared characteristic of ankylosing spondylitis blood.

These receptors' targets are unknown. MiXCR, applied by TCRdb to the 5' RACE reads, yields one record per CDR3 protein. The sample includes 700,000 or so distinct CDR3 sequences, around 20% seen only once; the top ten take 19%. Sample: blood, either unsorted or a sorted T cell fraction (not recorded which). The origin of the receptors is a male donor with ankylosing spondylitis.

The J gene is TRBJ2-7, the V gene TRBV4-1, with TRBD2 identical over 16 bases. V dropped 4 bases and J dropped 4; count of bases not matched to a gene: 7. The V gene's germline CDR1 is MGHRA and CDR2 YSYEKL. The CDR3 has 17 amino acids. The CDR3 DNA reads TGCGCCAGCAGCCCCGGGACTAGCGGGAGGGCCGGGTACGAGCAGTACTTC. Amino acid sequence: CASSPGTSGRAGYEQYF.

The genes are TRBV27 and TRBJ2-1, with D perhaps assigned TRBD1 or TRBD2 (5 bases each). Germline V gene sequence: CDR1 MNHEY, CDR2 SMNVEV (reference sequence). The CDR3 is 14 residues long. Trimming removed 8 bases from V and 8 bases from J, with 19 bases in between. In DNA, the CDR3 is TGTGCCAGCTCCCGGGACCCGGGGTGGTATGAGCAGTTCTTC. Translating gives CASSRDPGWYEQFF.

The chain joins TRBV7-2 to TRBJ2-7, with 9 bases matching TRBD1. Germline-derived CDR1 and CDR2 are SGHTA and FQGNSA. Unmatched junction bases numbered 5, after V lost 5 bases and J lost 3 bases. The CDR3 extends over 14 amino acids. The CDR3 protein is CASSPQTGGYEQYF. The CDR3 DNA reads as TGTGCCAGCAGCCCACAGACAGGGGGCTACGAGCAGTACTTC. The full variable domain, rest sourced from reference TRBV7-2 and TRBJ2-7, is GAGVSQSPSNKVTEKGKDVELRCDPISGHTALYWYRQSLGQGLEFLIYFQGNSAPDKSGLPSDRFSAERTGGSVSTLTIQRTQQEDSAVYLCASSPQTGGYEQYFGPGTRLTVT.

This chain uses TRBV25-1 with TRBJ2-7, with unresolved D. Germline values: CDR1 MGHDK, CDR2 SYGVNS. This CDR3 contains 15 residues. Trimming took off 4 bases at V and 0 bases at J, with 13 bases between the two ends. CDR3 bases: TGTGCCAGCAGTGGAACCGGGTCTGCCTCCTACGAGCAGTACTTC. Amino acid sequence: CASSGTGSASYEQYF.

The gene calls are TRBV15 and TRBJ1-2, with D maybe TRBD1 (6 bases). Germline CDR1 reads LNHNV; CDR2 reads YYDKDF (reference sequence). V was pared by 4 bases and J by 2 bases, with 11 bases between. CDR3 size: 14 residues. CDR3 sequence reads: CATSTPQGNYGYTF. For the CDR3, the DNA is TGTGCCACCAGCACGCCACAGGGAAACTATGGCTACACCTTC. Using reference TRBV15 and TRBJ1-2 for the parts outside the CDR3, the full variable domain is DAMVIQNPRYQVTQFGKPVTLSCSQTLNHNVMYWYQQKSSQAPKLLFHYYDKDFNNEADTPDNFQSRRPNTSFCFLDIRSPGLGDTAMYLCATSTPQGNYGYTFGSGTRLTVV.

The genes are TRBV4-3 and TRBJ2-3, with D perhaps TRBD2 (6 bases). Germline CDR1 reads LGHNA; CDR2 reads YSLEER. The V end was cut by 0 bases, the J end by 1 base, with 8 bases between. The CDR3 loop spans 15 amino acids. The CDR3 is CASSQDGTRTDTQYF. In DNA form, the CDR3 reads TGCGCCAGCAGCCAAGACGGGACTCGCACAGATACGCAGTATTTT.

The V and J genes are TRBV5-1 and TRBJ2-1; 9 nucleotides align to TRBD2. This CDR3 spans 15 amino acids. With 2 bases clipped from V and 5 bases from J, the junction kept 5 bases outside the gene matches. CDR1 and CDR2 from the germline V gene are SGHRS and YFSETQ. The chain's CDR3 is CASSLLAGLDNEQFF. The CDR3 DNA follows: TGCGCCAGCAGCTTACTAGCGGGCCTAGACAATGAGCAGTTCTTC.

DNA of the CDR3: TGCAGTGCTAGCCCAGGACAAACCCCTAACTATGGCTACACCTTC. Protein product: CSASPGQTPNYGYTF. The chain links TRBV20-1 to TRBJ1-2; TRBD1 is a possible D gene (5 bases). This CDR3 is 15 amino acids long. Germline V lookup: CDR1 DFQATT, CDR2 SNEGSKA (reference sequence). V lost 3 bases, J lost 0 bases, and 14 bases lay in between.

Concerning this clonotype: At one end, the junction sequence differs from germline, possibly due to a read error. The chain uses TRBV5-1 and TRBJ1-1; no firm D call. CDR1 is SGHRS, CDR2 YFSETQ, per germline. The CDR3 sequence is 13 residues long. DNA for the CDR3: TGCGCCAGCAGCTTGGTCTACAACACTGAAGCTCTCTTT. As protein: CASSLVYNTEALF.

There are a few counts of this clonotype. J is TRBJ2-7 and V is TRBV5-1; 8 bases align to TRBD2. After removal of 4 bases from V and 3 bases from J, the junction contained 12 bases not matched to a gene. The CDR3 is made up of 16 amino acids. CDR1 and CDR2 from the germline V gene are SGHRS and YFSETQ. The CDR3 nucleotides are TGCGCCAGCAGCCCCTTCTCGGGAGGGGTCCGCTACGAGCAGTACTTC. Translated, it gives CASSPFSGGVRYEQYF.

The J gene is TRBJ2-5, the V gene TRBV5-1; no clear D gene. Germline CDR1 SGHRS, CDR2 YFSETQ. The V gene lost 0 bases and the J gene lost 5 bases, with 11 bases spanning the gap. The CDR3 consists of 14 residues. CDR3: CASSLAGLWETQYF. The CDR3 nucleotides are TGCGCCAGCAGCTTGGCGGGTCTGTGGGAGACCCAGTACTTC. Drawing the rest from reference TRBV5-1 and TRBJ2-5, the complete variable domain is KAGVTQTPRYLIKTRGQQVTLSCSPISGHRSVSWYQQTPGQGLQFLFEYFSETQRNKGNFPGRFSGRQFSNSRSEMNVSTLELGDSALYLCASSLAGLWETQYFGPGTRLLVL.

The genes are TRBV13 and TRBJ1-2; D not resolved. The CDR3 totals 17 residues. The germline CDR1 and CDR2 sequences are PRHDT and FYEKMQ (reference sequence). Trimming cost V 5 bases and J 1 base, with 20 bases left between them. The CDR3 loop is CASSRHDQTLFNYGYTF. In nucleotides, the CDR3 is TGTGCCAGCAGCCGACATGACCAAACCCTTTTTAACTATGGCTACACCTTC.

In its sample, this clonotype was seen a few times. This chain links TRBV5-1 with TRBJ2-1; D might be TRBD2 (5 bases). Germline CDR1 is SGHRS and CDR2 is YFSETQ. This CDR3 region has 15 residues. V dropped 2 bases and J dropped 5 bases, with 14 bases sitting between them. The CDR3 is CASSFSPFGDNEQFF. The CDR3 DNA sequence: TGCGCCAGCAGCTTCAGTCCATTCGGGGACAATGAGCAGTTCTTC.

This clonotype has only a few counts. This chain uses TRBV12-3 or TRBV12-4 with TRBJ1-3, with D possibly TRBD1 on 5 matching bases. This CDR3 region has 14 residues. The V end was cut by 3 bases, the J end by 8 bases, with 14 bases between. CDR3 amino acids: CASSLLRAEDTIYF. DNA for the CDR3: TGTGCCAGCAGTTTGCTCAGGGCAGAAGACACCATATATTTT.

This chain links TRBV12-3 or TRBV12-4 with TRBJ1-4, with D possibly TRBD1 on 6 matching bases. V lost 6 bases to trimming and J lost 3 bases, with 20 bases between them. CDR3 length equals 17 residues. DNA for the CDR3: TGTGCCAGCAGGCAAGACTCCGGACAGCCTTCTAATGAAAAACTGTTTTTT. It specifies CASRQDSGQPSNEKLFF.

This clonotype was counted between two and nine times. The rearrangement uses TRBV6-1 and TRBJ2-7, with D possibly TRBD1 on 7 matching bases. V gave up 10 bases and J gave up 3 bases, with 19 bases separating them. Germline-derived CDR1 and CDR2 are MNHNS and SASEGT. This CDR3 comprises 14 residues. CDR3 nucleotides: TGTGCCACCTTCGACAGGGAGGTGTTCTACGAGCAGTACTTC. It is translated as CATFDREVFYEQYF.

This chain joins TRBV4-3 and TRBJ2-7, with D perhaps matching TRBD1 or TRBD2 (5 bases each). The germline gives CDR1 LGHNA, CDR2 YSLEER. The V end was cut by 0 bases, the J end by 4 bases, with 13 bases between. The length of the CDR3 is 15 residues. CDR3 region: CASSQDKGDAYEQYF. The CDR3 DNA follows: TGCGCCAGCAGCCAAGATAAAGGGGACGCTTACGAGCAGTACTTC.

This clonotype was counted between two and nine times. The V call is TRBV5-6, the J call TRBJ1-4; 8 positions match TRBD1. Germline trimming cut 0 bases from V and 8 bases from J; bases unmatched to any gene: 3. This CDR3 comprises 14 residues. Germline CDR1 reads SGHDT; CDR2 reads YYEEEE. CDR3 bases: TGTGCCAGCAGCTTGGCGACAGGGGACGAAAAACTGTTTTTT. This encodes CASSLATGDEKLFF. Using reference TRBV5-6 and TRBJ1-4 for the parts outside the CDR3, the full variable domain is DAGVTQSPTHLIKTRGQQVTLRCSPKSGHDTVSWYQQALGQGPQFIFQYYEEEERQRGNFPDRFSGHQFPNYSSELNVNALLLGDSALYLCASSLATGDEKLFFGSGTQLSVL.

This clonotype has a handful of counts. The chain recombines TRBV20-1 with TRBJ2-1; D not certain. CDR3 length: 11 amino acids. Germline CDR1 is DFQATT and CDR2 is SNEGSKA (reference sequence). Trimming left V 6 bases short and J 6 bases short, with 9 bases between. In nucleotides, the CDR3 is TGCAGTGCCCGTCGGGTCAATGAGCAGTTCTTC. It is translated as CSARRVNEQFF.

This clonotype has just a few counts. The gene calls are TRBV12-3 or TRBV12-4 and TRBJ2-7, with 8 bases that match TRBD2. The CDR3 length is 16 residues. J gave up 2 bases and V 5 bases, and 11 bases lay outside the gene matches. CDR3 loop: CASSPRGGADPYEQYF. CDR3 nucleotides: TGTGCCAGCAGTCCCCGGGGGGGGGCAGACCCCTACGAGCAGTACTTC.

In the case of this clonotype: One end of the junction varies from germline; a read error may be responsible. J is TRBJ2-3 and V is TRBV6-1; D gene unclear. The CDR3 has 11 amino acids. The germline gives CDR1 MNHNS, CDR2 SASEGT. The CDR3 sequence: CASREADTQYF. CDR3 DNA: TGTGCCAGCAGAGAAGCGGATACGCAGTATTTT.

The rearrangement joins TRBV4-1 to TRBJ1-6; D gene ambiguous. The V gene lost 4 bases and the J gene lost 4 bases, with 14 bases spanning the gap. The germline CDR1 and CDR2 sequences are MGHRA and YSYEKL. The CDR3 is 16 amino acids. In nucleotides, the CDR3 is TGCGCCAGCAGCCCCGAACGAAATGGGTATAATTCACCCCTCCACTTT. It specifies CASSPERNGYNSPLHF.